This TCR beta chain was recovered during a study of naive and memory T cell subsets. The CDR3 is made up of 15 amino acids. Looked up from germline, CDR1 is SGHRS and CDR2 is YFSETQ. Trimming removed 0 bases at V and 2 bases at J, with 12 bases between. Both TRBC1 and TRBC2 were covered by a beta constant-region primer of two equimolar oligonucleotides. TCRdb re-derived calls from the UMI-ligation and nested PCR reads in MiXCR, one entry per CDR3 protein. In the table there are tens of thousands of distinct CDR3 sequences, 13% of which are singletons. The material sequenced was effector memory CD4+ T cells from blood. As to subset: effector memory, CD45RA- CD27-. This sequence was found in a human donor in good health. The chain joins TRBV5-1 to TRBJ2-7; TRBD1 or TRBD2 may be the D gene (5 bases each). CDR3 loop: CASSLGSLGPYEQYF. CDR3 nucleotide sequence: TGCGCCAGCAGCTTGGGCTCCCTGGGACCCTACGAGCAGTACTTC.